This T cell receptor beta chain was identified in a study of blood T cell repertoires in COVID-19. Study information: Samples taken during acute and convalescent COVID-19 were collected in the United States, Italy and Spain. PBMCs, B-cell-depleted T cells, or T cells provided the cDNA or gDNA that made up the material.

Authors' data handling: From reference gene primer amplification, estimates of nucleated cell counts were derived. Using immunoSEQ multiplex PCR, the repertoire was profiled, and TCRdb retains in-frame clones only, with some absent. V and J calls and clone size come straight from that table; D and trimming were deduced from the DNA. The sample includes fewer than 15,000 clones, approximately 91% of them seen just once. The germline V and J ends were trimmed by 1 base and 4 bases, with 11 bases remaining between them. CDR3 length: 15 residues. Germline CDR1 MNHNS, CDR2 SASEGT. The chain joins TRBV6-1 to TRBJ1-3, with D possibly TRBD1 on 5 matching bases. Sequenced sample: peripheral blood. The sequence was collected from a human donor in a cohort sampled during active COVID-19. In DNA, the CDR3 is TGTGCCAGCAGTGAAGTATGGGGGGACGGAAACACCATATATTTT. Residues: CASSEVWGDGNTIYF.